The 30 T cell receptor beta chains below come from one sample, sequenced in a study of cytomegalovirus exposure and HLA in healthy donors. Amplification used 60 Vbeta primers and 13 Jbeta primers. The assay was immunoSEQ multiplex PCR, and TCRdb's table has in-frame clones only and misses some. The data show about 120,000 clones, with more than 60% seen just once and less than 3.5% held by the top ten. The source material was PBMCs. These receptors were collected from a woman aged 40-49 years in good health and CMV-seropositive.

J is TRBJ1-1 and V is TRBV7-2; D call uncertain. This CDR3 is built from 12 residues. CDR1 SGHTA and CDR2 FQGNSA come from the germline V gene. V lost 5 bases and J lost 4, with 8 bases in between. The CDR3: CASSPPSTEAFF. The DNA for the CDR3 is TGTGCCAGCAGCCCCCCCTCCACTGAAGCTTTCTTT.

The V gene is TRBV2, the J gene TRBJ2-2; 7 nucleotides line up with TRBD1. The CDR3 runs to 14 residues. The germline V gene encodes CDR1 SNHLY and CDR2 FYNNEI. The junction had 7 bases not matched to a gene; V was cut back by 8 bases and J by 4 bases. The CDR3 region is CASRQGSFTGELFF. DNA of the CDR3: TGTGCCAGCCGACAGGGTTCCTTCACCGGGGAGCTGTTTTTT.

V gene TRBV7-9 combines with J gene TRBJ2-5, with a tentative D call TRBD2 (6 bases). The CDR3 runs 11 residues. Germline assignment: CDR1 SEHNR and CDR2 FQNEAQ (reference sequence). Deletions cut 5 bases from V and 5 bases from J, with 6 bases between. The CDR3 coding sequence is TGTGCCAGCAGCCGGGAGGAGACCCAGTACTTC. This encodes CASSREETQYF.

This clone was detected a few times. The CDR3 nucleotides read TGTGCCAGCAGTGAAGGGGACTTGAGAGGGGAGCAGTACTTC. Protein sequence: CASSEGDLRGEQYF. The chain uses TRBV6-1 and TRBJ2-5; tentative D call: TRBD2 (6 bases). The V gene's germline CDR1 is MNHNS and CDR2 SASEGT. Deletions cut 1 base from V and 11 bases from J, with 17 bases between. The CDR3 runs 14 residues.

The gene calls are TRBV18 and TRBJ1-2; TRBD1 aligns across 7 bases. This CDR3 spans 14 amino acids. The V gene end was trimmed by 5 bases and the J gene end by 0 bases; junction bases not matched to a gene: 3. Looked up from germline, CDR1 is KGHSH and CDR2 is LQKENI. The CDR3, as DNA: TGTGCCAGCTCATTCGACAGGGCTAACTATGGCTACACCTTC. Translating gives CASSFDRANYGYTF.

This rearrangement joins TRBV12-5 to TRBJ1-2; 7 nucleotides match TRBD1. Germline V lookup: CDR1 LGHNT, CDR2 FRNRAP. J gave up 1 base and V 1 base, and 12 bases lay outside the gene matches. This CDR3 contains 18 residues. The CDR3 reads CASGLDLRTGDVNYGYTF. DNA of the CDR3: TGTGCTAGTGGTTTGGACCTACGGACAGGAGATGTTAACTATGGCTACACCTTC.

The rearrangement links TRBV5-8 to TRBJ2-5, with D uncertain. The ends were cut back, 4 bases at V and 1 base at J, with 11 bases in the middle. The CDR3 loop spans 14 amino acids. Germline V gene lookup returns CDR1 SGHTS and CDR2 YDEGEE. CDR3 nucleotide sequence: TGTGCCAGCAGCCGCGCCATCCTCCAAGAGACCCAGTACTTC. Amino acid sequence: CASSRAILQETQYF.

The gene calls are TRBV7-2 and TRBJ2-3; D remains unclear. Germline CDR1 is SGHTA and CDR2 is FQGNSA. The CDR3 contains 15 residues. The V end lost 1 base, the J end lost 4 bases, and 12 bases lay between the germline ends. This CDR3 is CASSLEYSPPDTQYF. For the CDR3, the DNA is TGTGCCAGCAGCTTAGAGTACTCCCCGCCAGATACGCAGTATTTT. Combining the CDR3 with reference TRBV7-2 and TRBJ2-3 gives the whole variable domain GAGVSQSPSNKVTEKGKDVELRCDPISGHTALYWYRQSLGQGLEFLIYFQGNSAPDKSGLPSDRFSAERTGGSVSTLTIQRTQQEDSAVYLCASSLEYSPPDTQYFGPGTRLTVL.

Notes on this clone: The sample carries other DNA sequences with the same CDR3. This sequence joins TRBV6-5 and TRBJ1-1; D might be TRBD1 (5 bases). CDR1 and CDR2 from the germline V gene are MNHEY and SVGAGI. V gave up 0 bases and J gave up 5 bases, with 10 bases separating them. The CDR3 is made up of 14 amino acids. CDR3 region: CASSYSRGGTEAFF. The DNA of the CDR3 is TGTGCCAGCAGTTACTCAAGGGGTGGAACTGAAGCTTTCTTT.

CDR3: CASSWLGTGNQPQHF. CDR3 in DNA: TGTGCCAGCAGCTGGTTAGGGACAGGCAATCAGCCCCAGCATTTT. V is TRBV7-2 and J is TRBJ1-5, with 7 bases that match TRBD1. There are 15 residues in the CDR3. Trimming at V came to 4 bases and at J to 2 bases, leaving 5 bases not matched to a gene. Per germline, CDR1 SGHTA and CDR2 FQGNSA.

This chain connects TRBV27 to TRBJ2-7; D call uncertain. Germline V gene sequence: CDR1 MNHEY, CDR2 SMNVEV (reference sequence). This CDR3 has 14 residues. Deletions cut 5 bases from V and 1 base from J, with 12 bases between. This CDR3 is CASSVTPRSYEQYF. The CDR3, as DNA: TGTGCCAGCAGTGTGACTCCGAGGTCCTACGAGCAGTACTTC.

This clone has a handful of counts. This sequence joins TRBV7-9 and TRBJ2-7; a possible D gene is TRBD2 (6 bases). The CDR3 consists of 16 residues. Trimming took off 5 bases at V and 6 bases at J, with 23 bases between the two ends. Per germline, CDR1 SEHNR and CDR2 FQNEAQ (reference sequence). CDR3: CASSPINDGGSSEQYF. For the CDR3, the DNA is TGTGCCAGCAGCCCAATCAACGACGGAGGGTCGAGCGAGCAGTACTTC.

The V gene is TRBV6-5, the J gene TRBJ1-6; the match to TRBD1 covers 7 bases. This CDR3 is built from 14 residues. The germline V gene has CDR1 MNHEY and CDR2 SVGAGI. Germline trimming cut 6 bases from V and 13 bases from J; bases unmatched to any gene: 12. The CDR3 here is CASSRTGSSWPLHF. Here the CDR3 DNA reads TGTGCCAGCAGCCGGACAGGTAGTAGTTGGCCCCTCCACTTT.

V gene TRBV5-6 combines with J gene TRBJ1-1; no clear D. The CDR3 spans 11 residues. Between the trimmed V and J ends, which lost 2 bases and 3 bases, there was a span of 2 bases. Germline CDR1 is SGHDT and CDR2 is YYEEEE. CDR3 bases: TGTGCCAGCAGCTTCTACACTGAAGCTTTCTTT. Its translation is CASSFYTEAFF. The whole variable domain, filled in from reference TRBV5-6 and TRBJ1-1, reads DAGVTQSPTHLIKTRGQQVTLRCSPKSGHDTVSWYQQALGQGPQFIFQYYEEEERQRGNFPDRFSGHQFPNYSSELNVNALLLGDSALYLCASSFYTEAFFGQGTRLTVV.

Remarks on this clone: One junction end disagrees with the germline gene, perhaps due to a read error. This chain uses TRBV6-5 with TRBJ2-7; 9 bases are a match to TRBD2. The CDR3 loop spans 14 amino acids. Per the germline V gene, CDR1 is MNHEY and CDR2 is SVGAGI. The CDR3 is CASSPSGNSYEQYF. DNA for the CDR3: TGTGCCAGCAGTCCTAGCGGGAACTCCTACGAACAGTACTTC.

The V call is TRBV19, the J call TRBJ1-4; D possibly corresponds to TRBD1 (5 bases). V was pared by 3 bases and J by 10 bases, with 9 bases between. This CDR3 region has 12 residues. Germline values: CDR1 LNHDA, CDR2 SQIVND (reference sequence). CDR3 sequence reads: CASSMEGRKLFF. For the CDR3, the DNA is TGTGCCAGTAGTATGGAGGGGAGAAAACTGTTTTTT.

A few counts support this clone. This chain joins TRBV29-1 and TRBJ2-7; 10 nucleotides align to TRBD2. This CDR3 is 13 amino acids long. Germline trimming cut 4 bases from V and 2 bases from J; bases unmatched to any gene: 2. The germline V gene has CDR1 SQVTM and CDR2 ANQGSEA. The CDR3 DNA reads TGCAGCGTTGGGAGCGGGAGGGCCTACGAGCAGTACTTC. Amino acid sequence: CSVGSGRAYEQYF.

The chain combines TRBV15 with TRBJ1-1; D is uncertain. Germline values: CDR1 LNHNV, CDR2 YYDKDF (reference sequence). This CDR3 region has 15 residues. The ends were cut back, 0 bases at V and 1 base at J, with 9 bases in the middle. CDR3 loop: CATSRERVENTEAFF. In DNA form, the CDR3 reads TGTGCCACCAGCAGAGAGAGGGTCGAGAACACTGAAGCTTTCTTT. The full variable domain, its missing parts supplied by reference TRBV15 and TRBJ1-1, is DAMVIQNPRYQVTQFGKPVTLSCSQTLNHNVMYWYQQKSSQAPKLLFHYYDKDFNNEADTPDNFQSRRPNTSFCFLDIRSPGLGDTAMYLCATSRERVENTEAFFGQGTRLTVV.

This clone has just a few counts. V usage is TRBV5-4 and J usage is TRBJ1-1; 7 bases agree with TRBD1. The CDR3 spans 15 residues. CDR1 is SGHNT and CDR2 is YYREEE in the germline V gene (reference sequence). V shed 0 bases, J shed 5 bases, and the junction held 7 bases outside the gene matches. The CDR3 region is CASSLALTGKTEAFF. For the CDR3, the DNA is TGTGCCAGCAGCTTGGCCCTGACAGGGAAAACTGAAGCTTTCTTT.

This chain links TRBV6-1 with TRBJ2-7; 11 nucleotides line up with TRBD2. This CDR3 spans 14 amino acids. Germline assignment: CDR1 MNHNS and CDR2 SASEGT. The V gene end was trimmed by 6 bases and the J gene end by 3 bases; junction bases not matched to a gene: 4. The CDR3 nucleotides read TGTGCCAGCAGCATAGCGGGGGGGCACTACGAGCAGTACTTC. Protein sequence: CASSIAGGHYEQYF.

This chain connects TRBV19 to TRBJ2-1, with D perhaps TRBD2 (6 bases). This CDR3 spans 17 amino acids. The germline gives CDR1 LNHDA, CDR2 SQIVND (reference sequence). Trimming pared 0 bases from V and 2 bases from J, leaving 14 bases between. CDR3 bases: TGTGCCAGTAGTATAGATCATACTAGCAGAACCTACAATGAGCAGTTCTTC. This gives the protein CASSIDHTSRTYNEQFF.

This chain uses TRBV7-2 with TRBJ1-2, with 10 nucleotides matching TRBD1. V was clipped by 3 bases and J by 4 bases; unmatched bases: 2. CDR3 length equals 14 residues. The germline CDR1 and CDR2 sequences are SGHTA and FQGNSA. CDR3: CASSFGQGGYGYTF. CDR3 in DNA: TGTGCCAGCAGCTTCGGACAGGGGGGCTATGGCTACACCTTC.

The V gene is TRBV9, the J gene TRBJ2-2, with D unclear. The germline gives CDR1 SGDLS, CDR2 YYNGEE. The CDR3 length is 12 residues. Trimming took off 4 bases at V and 8 bases at J, with 9 bases between the two ends. The CDR3 coding sequence is TGTGCCAGCAGCCCTTCTTCTGGGGAGCTGTTTTTT. Translating gives CASSPSSGELFF.

The chain has TRBV4-1 and TRBJ2-5; 10 bases fit TRBD2. V shed 4 bases and J 3 bases; nucleotides not matched to a gene: 5. Per germline, CDR1 MGHRA and CDR2 YSYEKL. This CDR3 has 15 residues. The CDR3: CASSRQTSGEETQYF. The CDR3, as DNA: TGCGCCAGCAGCCGGCAAACTAGCGGGGAAGAGACCCAGTACTTC.

This rearrangement joins TRBV2 to TRBJ2-5, with 7 bases aligning to TRBD1. This CDR3 comprises 14 residues. V lost 5 bases, J lost 5 bases, and 8 bases stayed unmatched. Germline loops: CDR1 SNHLY, CDR2 FYNNEI. This chain's CDR3 is CASSRQGRRETQYF. CDR3 coding DNA: TGTGCCAGCAGTCGACAGGGTAGGCGGGAGACCCAGTACTTC.

The genes are TRBV2 and TRBJ2-3; weak D call: TRBD2 (5 bases). Germline V gene lookup returns CDR1 SNHLY and CDR2 FYNNEI. This CDR3 contains 16 residues. V lost 5 bases, J lost 0 bases, and 15 bases lay in between. The CDR3 spells CASSKPGRESTDTQYF. CDR3 nucleotides: TGTGCCAGCAGTAAACCCGGACGGGAAAGCACAGATACGCAGTATTTT.

The V gene is TRBV5-1, the J gene TRBJ2-7; D possibly corresponds to TRBD1 (6 bases). Germline values: CDR1 SGHRS, CDR2 YFSETQ. This CDR3 is built from 14 residues. Trimming shortened V by 4 bases and J by 3 bases, and 14 bases separated the two germline ends. The CDR3 spells CASSPDSLSYEQYF. The CDR3 DNA reads as TGCGCCAGCAGCCCGGACAGCCTCAGCTACGAGCAGTACTTC.

The chain is built from TRBV6-1 and TRBJ2-7; D gene ambiguous. The V and J ends lost 0 bases and 1 base respectively, with 13 bases between them. The CDR3 runs 16 residues. Looked up from germline, CDR1 is MNHNS and CDR2 is SASEGT. CDR3 sequence (DNA): TGTGCCAGCAGTGAAGCGCTTCTGGCATCTTCCTACGAGCAGTACTTC. This encodes CASSEALLASSYEQYF.

In DNA form, the CDR3 reads TGTGCCAGCAGCCTTACAGATACGCAGTATTTT. Protein: CASSLTDTQYF. The chain joins TRBV7-2 to TRBJ2-3; no reliable D call. The CDR3 sequence is 11 residues long. Germline values: CDR1 SGHTA, CDR2 FQGNSA. V was clipped by 5 bases and J by 3 bases, with 3 bases between them.

The table lists this clone with a few counts. J is TRBJ2-7 and V is TRBV5-1, with D unresolved. The CDR3 consists of 11 residues. The germline V gene has CDR1 SGHRS and CDR2 YFSETQ. The germline V and J ends were trimmed by 0 bases and 6 bases, with 4 bases remaining between them. This CDR3 reads CASSLGGEQYF. The CDR3 coding sequence is TGCGCCAGCAGCTTGGGAGGCGAGCAGTACTTC.